This TCR beta chain was sequenced during a study of cytomegalovirus exposure and HLA in healthy donors. Study-wide results and limits: In an earlier analysis, productive rearrangement rates for most beta V segments clustered near 87% or 30%. The authors assumed roughly uniform sequencing depth across donors for presence/absence analyses.

The CDR3 has 14 amino acids. The V end was cut by 0 bases, the J end by 0 bases, with 6 bases between. CDR1 and CDR2 from the germline V gene are SGHRS and YFSETQ. The PCR was carried out with 60 Vbeta primers and 13 Jbeta primers. Profiled with immunoSEQ multiplex PCR; TCRdb holds only in-frame clones, not every one. The data show over 55,000 clones, around 87% seen once. In regard to this clone: Its antigen is not known.

The chain has TRBV5-1 and TRBJ1-1; D is uncertain. This receptor was obtained from a woman in her 30s in good health and CMV-seropositive. Material: PBMCs. In DNA form, the CDR3 reads TGCGCCAGCAGCTTGGACACGATGAACACTGAAGCTTTCTTT. The encoded protein is CASSLDTMNTEAFF.